One sample yielded the 27 T cell receptor beta chains listed below, sequenced in a study of OX40 agonist ivuxolimab in advanced cancers. This table comes from immunoSEQ multiplex PCR, and its TCRdb copy is limited to in-frame clones, with some not included. The profile shows more than 95,000 clones, roughly 90% of them singletons. This material consisted of CD4+ or CD8+ T cells sorted from blood, taken in a trial of the OX40 agonist ivuxolimab. The receptors were gathered from an adult with an advanced solid tumor such as melanoma, head and neck, liver or kidney cancer.

This chain uses TRBV4-3 with TRBJ2-5; 10 nucleotides line up with TRBD1. The CDR3 has 15 residues. Unmatched junction bases numbered 9, after V lost 0 bases and J lost 11 bases. The germline V gene encodes CDR1 LGHNA and CDR2 YSLEER. CDR3 DNA: TGCGCCAGCAGCCAAGACCGGGACAGGGGTAGTTCTCAGTACTTC. It encodes CASSQDRDRGSSQYF.

The chain carries TRBV7-8 and TRBJ2-7, with D perhaps matching TRBD1 (8 bases). V shed 7 bases and J shed 5 bases, with 21 bases lying between them. The CDR3 runs 15 residues. CDR1 is SGHVS and CDR2 is FQNEAQ in the germline V gene. CDR3 in DNA: TGTGCCAGCACCCAAGGACAGGGAGGGATTAACGAGCAGTACTTC. Translated, it gives CASTQGQGGINEQYF.

This rearrangement joins TRBV15 to TRBJ2-5; D remains unclear. Germline lookup yields CDR1 LNHNV and CDR2 YYDKDF (reference sequence). V lost 0 bases, J lost 2 bases, and 10 bases lay in between. CDR3 length: 15 residues. The CDR3 DNA reads as TGTGCCACCAGCAGAGAGGTGATAACACAAGAGACCCAGTACTTC. This translates into CATSREVITQETQYF.

The chain joins TRBV27 to TRBJ2-5, with D perhaps matching TRBD1 or TRBD2 (5 bases each). The CDR3 is 14 amino acids. Germline assignment: CDR1 MNHEY and CDR2 SMNVEV (reference sequence). Trimming took 2 bases from V and 11 from J, leaving 18 bases between them. The DNA of the CDR3 is TGTGCCAGCAGTTTAGGGGGTTACCCAGGTGAGCAGTACTTC. It yields the protein CASSLGGYPGEQYF.

This clone showed up just once. The gene calls are TRBV7-2 and TRBJ2-4; the D gene is possibly TRBD1 (7 bases). CDR3 size: 17 residues. Trimming took off 2 bases at V and 2 bases at J, with 16 bases between the two ends. Per the germline V gene, CDR1 is SGHTA and CDR2 is FQGNSA. CDR3 in amino acids: CASSLLAGQNTKNIQYF. The CDR3 nucleotides are TGTGCCAGCAGCTTATTGGCGGGACAGAATACCAAAAACATTCAGTACTTC. Looking up the rest from reference TRBV7-2 and TRBJ2-4 gives the full variable domain: GAGVSQSPSNKVTEKGKDVELRCDPISGHTALYWYRQSLGQGLEFLIYFQGNSAPDKSGLPSDRFSAERTGGSVSTLTIQRTQQEDSAVYLCASSLLAGQNTKNIQYFGAGTRLSVL.

The chain recombines TRBV11-2 with TRBJ2-7; D not certain. Germline CDR1 and CDR2: SGHAT and FQNNGV. The CDR3 is made up of 11 amino acids. V lost 1 base and J 4 bases, leaving 2 bases between the germline ends. The DNA for the CDR3 is TGTGCCAGCAGCTTAGTTTACGAGCAGTACTTC. Translation: CASSLVYEQYF.

This chain connects TRBV28 to TRBJ2-5; tentatively, D is TRBD1 (6 bases). Between the trimmed V and J ends, which lost 1 base and 5 bases, there was a span of 14 bases. The germline gives CDR1 MDHEN, CDR2 SYDVKM. The CDR3 has 15 amino acids. As DNA, the CDR3 is TGTGCCAGCAGTTTATTAGGACAGTCGTCGGAGACCCAGTACTTC. It yields the protein CASSLLGQSSETQYF. Full variable domain (remainder filled in from reference TRBV28 and TRBJ2-5): DVKVTQSSRYLVKRTGEKVFLECVQDMDHENMFWYRQDPGLGLRLIYFSYDVKMKEKGDIPEGYSVSREKKERFSLILESASTNQTSMYLCASSLLGQSSETQYFGPGTRLLVL.

This chain uses TRBV7-3 with TRBJ2-1; D assignment may be TRBD1 or TRBD2 (5 bases each). Germline V gives CDR1 SGHTA, CDR2 FQGTGA. With 0 bases removed from V and 7 bases from J, the gap between germline ends came to 13 bases. The CDR3 is 15 residues long. This CDR3 reads CASSLTPGRQNEQFF. The CDR3, as DNA: TGTGCCAGCAGCTTAACTCCGGGACGCCAAAATGAGCAGTTCTTC.

The V and J genes are TRBV19 and TRBJ2-5; tentative D call: TRBD2 (7 bases). The V gene's germline CDR1 is LNHDA and CDR2 SQIVND (reference sequence). This CDR3 has 15 residues. Deletions cut 5 bases from V and 2 bases from J, with 15 bases between. Written as DNA, the CDR3 is TGTGCCAGTAGTTGGGGGGGACACGGACAAGAGACCCAGTACTTC. Translated, it gives CASSWGGHGQETQYF.

J is TRBJ2-1 and V is TRBV11-3; D gene ambiguous. The CDR3 contains 13 residues. The germline CDR1 and CDR2 sequences are SGHNT and YENEEA. V lost 1 base and J lost 9, with 10 bases in between. The CDR3 sequence: CASSLVSFSEQFF. In DNA form, the CDR3 reads TGTGCCAGCAGCTTAGTCTCTTTTTCTGAGCAGTTCTTC.

This clone appeared once. The gene calls are TRBV27 and TRBJ1-6; D gene uncertain. Between the trimmed V and J ends, which lost 2 bases and 9 bases, there was a span of 8 bases. The CDR3 length is 13 residues. CDR1 is MNHEY and CDR2 is SMNVEV in the germline V gene (reference sequence). The CDR3 is CASSLGEGSPLHF. CDR3 sequence (DNA): TGTGCCAGCAGTTTAGGGGAGGGTTCACCCCTCCACTTT.

The chain couples TRBV15 to TRBJ2-7; 9 bases match TRBD2. J was trimmed by 6 bases and V by 8 bases; bases with no gene match: 17. CDR3 length: 16 amino acids. Per germline, CDR1 LNHNV and CDR2 YYDKDF (reference sequence). The CDR3 nucleotides are TGTGCCACCGCCGAATGGACTAGCGCTCAAGGAGCCGAGCAGTACTTC. This encodes CATAEWTSAQGAEQYF.

The CDR3 reads CASSLTPGLAGNYNEQFF. The DNA of the CDR3 is TGTGCCAGCAGCCTAACGCCGGGACTAGCGGGAAACTACAATGAGCAGTTCTTC. The genes are TRBV28 and TRBJ2-1, with 13 bases matching TRBD2. The J segment lost 3 bases and the V segment lost 6 bases, leaving 11 bases of the junction unmatched. Per the germline V gene, CDR1 is MDHEN and CDR2 is SYDVKM. This CDR3 region has 18 residues. Supplemented by reference TRBV28 and TRBJ2-1, the full variable domain reads DVKVTQSSRYLVKRTGEKVFLECVQDMDHENMFWYRQDPGLGLRLIYFSYDVKMKEKGDIPEGYSVSREKKERFSLILESASTNQTSMYLCASSLTPGLAGNYNEQFFGPGTRLTVL.

The J gene is TRBJ1-5, the V gene TRBV13; 7 bases agree with TRBD1. Germline assignment: CDR1 PRHDT and CDR2 FYEKMQ (reference sequence). The CDR3 runs 16 residues. V shed 2 bases and J 0 bases; nucleotides not matched to a gene: 4. This CDR3 is CASSLSGQSSNQPQHF. DNA for the CDR3: TGTGCCAGCAGCTTATCGGGACAGAGTAGCAATCAGCCCCAGCATTTT.

The CDR3: CASSLRDTDYEQYF. As DNA, the CDR3 is TGTGCCAGCAGTTTACGGGACACCGACTACGAGCAGTACTTC. This chain joins TRBV27 and TRBJ2-7; tentative D call: TRBD1 (6 bases). The V and J ends lost 2 bases and 3 bases respectively, with 11 bases between them. Germline V gene lookup returns CDR1 MNHEY and CDR2 SMNVEV (reference sequence). The length of the CDR3 is 14 residues.

This chain links TRBV5-4 with TRBJ2-1; the D gene is possibly TRBD2 (6 bases). Trimming removed 3 bases at V and 4 bases at J, with 11 bases between. The CDR3 runs to 14 residues. From germline, CDR1 is SGHNT and CDR2 YYREEE (reference sequence). The CDR3 is CASSSGGTYNEQFF. As DNA, the CDR3 is TGTGCCAGCAGCTCTGGCGGGACGTACAATGAGCAGTTCTTC.

This clone appeared a single time. The genes are TRBV6-1 and TRBJ2-7, with D possibly being TRBD1 (6 bases). The germline CDR1 and CDR2 sequences are MNHNS and SASEGT. The CDR3 is made up of 12 amino acids. The CDR3 bases are TGTATAACAGGGTACTCCCCCTACGAGCAGTACTTC. Its translation is CITGYSPYEQYF.

In this sample, this clone turned up once. The chain has TRBV4-2 and TRBJ1-5; D is unresolved. The CDR3 is made up of 13 amino acids. The germline gives CDR1 LGHNA, CDR2 YNFKEQ. V was trimmed by 1 base and J by 3 bases, leaving 4 bases between them. CDR3 in amino acids: CASSQVDNQPQHF. The CDR3 bases are TGTGCCAGCAGCCAAGTTGACAATCAGCCCCAGCATTTT.

V and J are TRBV27 and TRBJ2-1; perhaps TRBD1 as D (6 bases). V was pared by 6 bases and J by 0 bases, with 9 bases between. CDR3 length equals 14 residues. Germline assignment: CDR1 MNHEY and CDR2 SMNVEV (reference sequence). CDR3 nucleotides: TGTGCCAGCAGCCTGGACAGCTCCTACAATGAGCAGTTCTTC. This translates into CASSLDSSYNEQFF.

The V and J genes are TRBV28 and TRBJ2-1; 10 nucleotides align to TRBD2. CDR3 length: 18 amino acids. The germline V gene has CDR1 MDHEN and CDR2 SYDVKM. V gave up 2 bases and J gave up 7 bases; unmatched junction bases: 14. The CDR3 DNA is TGTGCCAGCAGTTTAGGACTAGCGGCCCCAACCTTACTTAATGAGCAGTTCTTC. It codes for CASSLGLAAPTLLNEQFF.

This clone was detected a few times. This chain links TRBV11-2 with TRBJ2-1, with D perhaps TRBD2 (6 bases). This CDR3 region has 13 residues. Deletions cut 3 bases from V and 10 bases from J, with 13 bases between. Germline V lookup: CDR1 SGHAT, CDR2 FQNNGV. The CDR3 nucleotides are TGTGCCAGCAGCTTCTCCGGGAGCGGCGAGCAGTTCTTC. It specifies CASSFSGSGEQFF.

The genes are TRBV5-4 and TRBJ2-2; 10 bases fit TRBD2. The ends lost 5 bases at V and 6 bases at J; junction bases unmatched: 13. The germline V gene encodes CDR1 SGHNT and CDR2 YYREEE (reference sequence). The CDR3 length is 17 residues. This CDR3 reads CASSSGLAGGGSGELFF. The CDR3 nucleotides are TGTGCCAGCAGTTCGGGTTTAGCGGGAGGAGGGTCCGGGGAGCTGTTTTTT. The whole variable domain, remainder taken from reference TRBV5-4 and TRBJ2-2, is ETGVTQSPTHLIKTRGQQVTLRCSSQSGHNTVSWYQQALGQGPQFIFQYYREEENGRGNFPPRFSGLQFPNYSSELNVNALELDDSALYLCASSSGLAGGGSGELFFGEGSRLTVL.

V and J are TRBV27 and TRBJ2-3; TRBD1 aligns across 8 bases. CDR1 and CDR2 from the germline V gene are MNHEY and SMNVEV (reference sequence). The CDR3 extends over 16 amino acids. The ends lost 4 bases at V and 10 bases at J; junction bases unmatched: 16. The CDR3 DNA reads TGTGCCAGCAGTTACTACAGGGGGGACCCCTCGGGGGCGCAGTATTTT. Residues: CASSYYRGDPSGAQYF.

The CDR3 DNA is TGTGCCAGCAGCTTTCTAGCGGGAGGGGGCCAAGAGACCCAGTACTTC. Translating gives CASSFLAGGGQETQYF. The rearrangement joins TRBV11-2 to TRBJ2-5; 12 bases align to TRBD2. The germline V gene has CDR1 SGHAT and CDR2 FQNNGV. The CDR3 covers 16 residues. The junction had 3 bases not matched to a gene; V was cut back by 3 bases and J by 1 base.

The genes are TRBV5-4 and TRBJ2-4, with D perhaps TRBD1 (7 bases). CDR3 size: 16 residues. V was clipped by 2 bases and J by 6 bases, with 18 bases between them. Per the germline V gene, CDR1 is SGHNT and CDR2 is YYREEE (reference sequence). The CDR3 DNA follows: TGTGCCAGCAGCTTTGACCAGGGGGGAGTCGGAAACATTCAGTACTTC. This translates into CASSFDQGGVGNIQYF.

The rearrangement joins TRBV28 to TRBJ2-5; 7 nucleotides align to TRBD1. The CDR3 spans 16 residues. Trimming at V came to 4 bases and at J to 7 bases, leaving 15 bases not matched to a gene. Per the germline V gene, CDR1 is MDHEN and CDR2 is SYDVKM. CDR3 DNA sequence: TGTGCCAGCAGTTCCTCGACGGGACAGTTGTTTGTGACCCAGTACTTC. It specifies CASSSSTGQLFVTQYF. The entire variable domain, with the rest obtained from reference TRBV28 and TRBJ2-5, is as follows: DVKVTQSSRYLVKRTGEKVFLECVQDMDHENMFWYRQDPGLGLRLIYFSYDVKMKEKGDIPEGYSVSREKKERFSLILESASTNQTSMYLCASSSSTGQLFVTQYFGPGTRLLVL.

A few counts support this clone. The chain uses TRBV18 and TRBJ2-2; D is perhaps TRBD1 (5 bases). The CDR3 runs to 15 residues. V lost 6 bases to trimming and J lost 0 bases, with 11 bases between them. CDR1 and CDR2 from the germline V gene are KGHSH and LQKENI. CDR3 in amino acids: CASSAGNTNTGELFF. CDR3 nucleotide sequence: TGTGCCAGCTCGGCAGGGAACACGAACACCGGGGAGCTGTTTTTT.